A single TCR beta chain is shown here with its context. Antigen unknown. Profiling relied on immunoSEQ multiplex PCR, and the TCRdb table lists in-frame clones only, not all of them. The table lists more than 50,000 clones, roughly 79% of them singletons. Expansion of antigen-specific CD4+ T cells with viral peptide pools was carried out by the ViraFEST assay before sequencing. Following culture for approximately 11 days, CD4+ T cells were isolated. All participants had two doses of either the BNT162b2 or mRNA-1273 vaccine. The data are from a study of vaccination effects on CD4 cells after COVID-19. Study conclusions and caveats: Among infection- and vaccine-induced clones, marked clonal contraction occurred late after vaccination.

This clonotype was obtained from a human donor who received a COVID-19 vaccine. The sample in question was CD4+ T cells from PBMCs cultured with HCoV-OC43 spike peptides, obtained after COVID-19 vaccination. Subset of the sample: HCoV-OC43 spike overlapping peptide pool stimulation.

CDR3 amino acids: CASSAMGAGETQYF. CDR3 DNA sequence: TGTGCCAGCAGCGCCATGGGGGCCGGCGAGACCCAGTACTTC. This chain links TRBV7-9 with TRBJ2-5, with D perhaps matching TRBD1 (6 bases). Trimming pared 5 bases from V and 5 bases from J, leaving 15 bases between. The germline V gene has CDR1 SEHNR and CDR2 FQNEAQ (reference sequence). The CDR3 has 14 amino acids.